One sample yielded the 28 T cell receptor beta chains listed below, sequenced in a study of long-term antiretroviral therapy in people with HIV. Running of the v3.0 immunoSEQ assay took place at survey level. This table comes from immunoSEQ multiplex PCR, and its TCRdb copy is limited to in-frame clones, with some not included. The data hold about 21,000 clones, with 81% observed a single time. Specimen: unsorted PBMCs, collected 0.1 years before starting antiretroviral therapy. These receptors were collected from a man aged 40-49 years with HIV.

The CDR3 is CASMGNSNTEAFF. The CDR3 DNA reads as TGCGCCAGCATGGGGAACTCCAACACTGAAGCTTTCTTT. The chain has TRBV5-1 and TRBJ1-1; unclear D gene. There are 13 residues in the CDR3. V was cut by 6 bases and J by 2 bases, with 11 bases left in between. Germline CDR1 SGHRS, CDR2 YFSETQ.

The sample holds a few counts of this clone. The genes are TRBV27 and TRBJ2-7; 7 positions match TRBD1. CDR3 length equals 17 residues. Germline trimming cut 6 bases from V and 3 bases from J; bases unmatched to any gene: 17. Germline loops: CDR1 MNHEY, CDR2 SMNVEV (reference sequence). The CDR3 spells CASSPTLGGQTFYEQYF. In nucleotides, the CDR3 is TGTGCCAGCAGCCCTACCCTTGGGGGACAGACCTTCTACGAGCAGTACTTC.

The chain has TRBV15 and TRBJ1-2; D might be TRBD1 (5 bases). Trimming took 5 bases from V and 1 from J, leaving 14 bases between them. CDR3 size: 15 residues. Looked up from germline, CDR1 is LNHNV and CDR2 is YYDKDF (reference sequence). In DNA form, the CDR3 reads TGTGCCACCAGCGCTGGGACGGTGTTTAACTATGGCTACACCTTC. The encoded protein is CATSAGTVFNYGYTF.

This chain connects TRBV2 to TRBJ1-3; D is undetermined. Germline assignment: CDR1 SNHLY and CDR2 FYNNEI. With 0 bases removed from V and 0 bases from J, the gap between germline ends came to 12 bases. The CDR3 spans 17 residues. In DNA, the CDR3 is TGTGCCAGCAGTGAAGCGCCCCCACAACTCTCTGGAAACACCATATATTTT. The encoded protein is CASSEAPPQLSGNTIYF. The complete variable domain, with remaining parts taken from reference TRBV2 and TRBJ1-3, reads EPEVTQTPSHQVTQMGQEVILRCVPISNHLYFYWYRQILGQKVEFLVSFYNNEISEKSEIFDDQFSVERPDGSNFTLKIRSTKLEDSAMYFCASSEAPPQLSGNTIYFGEGSWLTVV.

This clone appeared a single time. The V call is TRBV10-3, the J call TRBJ1-6, with TRBD1 identical over 9 bases. This CDR3 spans 14 amino acids. Germline V gene data show CDR1 as ENHRY and CDR2 as SYGVKD. V dropped 2 bases and J dropped 13; count of bases not matched to a gene: 6. The CDR3 spells CAISEPAGQGPLHF. In DNA, the CDR3 is TGTGCCATCAGTGAGCCCGCGGGACAGGGTCCCCTCCACTTT.

This clone was seen just once. This sequence joins TRBV28 and TRBJ1-2; D is ambiguous. The CDR3 sequence is 12 residues long. Germline V gives CDR1 MDHEN, CDR2 SYDVKM. The germline V and J ends were trimmed by 3 bases and 6 bases, with 8 bases remaining between them. The CDR3: CASSFGVDGYTF. The CDR3 bases are TGTGCCAGCAGTTTTGGGGTAGATGGCTACACCTTC.

CDR3 coding DNA: TGTGCCAGCTCACCACCTACCGGGACTCCAAAAGAGACCCAGTACTTC. This gives the protein CASSPPTGTPKETQYF. The genes are TRBV18 and TRBJ2-5; a possible D gene is TRBD2 (6 bases). Germline loops: CDR1 KGHSH, CDR2 LQKENI. The CDR3 consists of 16 residues. V was clipped by 0 bases and J by 3 bases, with 14 bases between them.

The chain employs TRBV6-1 and TRBJ1-2; D is perhaps TRBD1 (5 bases). The germline gives CDR1 MNHNS, CDR2 SASEGT. V was shortened by 11 bases and J by 5 bases, with 15 bases between the two germline ends. The CDR3 runs 12 residues. The CDR3 here is CAGGGRGYGYTF. The CDR3 region has the DNA TGTGCCGGGGGGGGAAGAGGTTATGGCTACACCTTC.

This chain connects TRBV5-4 to TRBJ2-3, with a possible D match to TRBD2 (5 bases). The CDR3 loop spans 14 amino acids. V was cut by 6 bases and J by 5 bases, with 16 bases left in between. Germline CDR1 SGHNT, CDR2 YYREEE (reference sequence). The CDR3 DNA reads TGTGCCAGCACATTGTGGGCGGCGGGAGATACGCAGTATTTT. Translated: CASTLWAAGDTQYF.

This chain joins TRBV7-2 and TRBJ2-3; D call uncertain. The CDR3 runs to 13 residues. With 4 bases removed from V and 4 bases from J, the gap between germline ends came to 9 bases. Per germline, CDR1 SGHTA and CDR2 FQGNSA. Here the CDR3 DNA reads TGTGCCAGCAGCTACGCCTACGCAGATACGCAGTATTTT. Translating gives CASSYAYADTQYF.

The chain combines TRBV7-2 with TRBJ1-2; D remains unclear. Trimming shortened V by 5 bases and J by 10 bases, and 14 bases separated the two germline ends. Per germline, CDR1 SGHTA and CDR2 FQGNSA. The CDR3 consists of 12 residues. The CDR3 is CASSPYSGDYTF. The CDR3 DNA is TGTGCCAGCAGCCCTTATTCTGGAGACTACACCTTC.

The chain carries TRBV9 and TRBJ2-7; D tentatively reads TRBD1 or TRBD2 (5 bases each). Germline V gene data show CDR1 as SGDLS and CDR2 as YYNGEE. V dropped 2 bases and J dropped 3 bases, with 12 bases sitting between them. The CDR3 is 14 amino acids. The CDR3 nucleotides read TGTGCCAGCAGCGTCGGGCAGGGAGACTACGAGCAGTACTTC. Translation gives CASSVGQGDYEQYF.

V gene TRBV28 combines with J gene TRBJ1-5; tentative D call: TRBD1 (6 bases). Per the germline V gene, CDR1 is MDHEN and CDR2 is SYDVKM. The CDR3 has 15 residues. Trimming stripped 4 bases from V and 6 bases from J, with 16 bases between. The CDR3, as DNA: TGTGCCAGCAGTTACGCACAGGGAGGCGGTCAGCCCCAGCATTTT. This gives the protein CASSYAQGGGQPQHF.

The chain has TRBV18 and TRBJ1-5; D remains ambiguous. Germline V gene lookup returns CDR1 KGHSH and CDR2 LQKENI. This CDR3 is built from 13 residues. Trimming took off 0 bases at V and 2 bases at J, with 2 bases between the two ends. CDR3 nucleotide sequence: TGTGCCAGCTCACCACCGGGCAATCAGCCCCAGCATTTT. Translated, it gives CASSPPGNQPQHF.

V gene TRBV2 combines with J gene TRBJ1-3; D is unresolved. The CDR3 length is 15 residues. The V gene lost 3 bases and the J gene lost 3 bases, with 12 bases spanning the gap. Germline V gene sequence: CDR1 SNHLY, CDR2 FYNNEI. CDR3 bases: TGTGCCAGCAGTGACGGCAGGTCGGGTGGAAACACCATATATTTT. It yields the protein CASSDGRSGGNTIYF.

In its sample, this clone was seen once. The J gene is TRBJ2-1, the V gene TRBV7-2; 11 bases map to TRBD2. With V trimmed by 4 bases and J by 3 bases, 8 bases remained unmatched. This CDR3 has 17 amino acids. The V gene's germline CDR1 is SGHTA and CDR2 FQGNSA. CDR3 amino acids: CASSSELAGVFYNEQFF. CDR3 in DNA: TGTGCCAGCAGCTCGGAACTAGCGGGGGTGTTCTACAATGAGCAGTTCTTC.

V and J are TRBV7-2 and TRBJ1-4; no reliable D call. Per germline, CDR1 SGHTA and CDR2 FQGNSA. CDR3 length: 12 amino acids. V was shortened by 1 base and J by 10 bases, with 7 bases between the two germline ends. This CDR3 is CASSLDLLKLFF. CDR3 in DNA: TGTGCCAGCAGCTTAGATCTGCTAAAACTGTTTTTT.

The rearrangement links TRBV7-7 to TRBJ2-7; 14 bases agree with TRBD2. The CDR3 sequence is 16 residues long. Germline CDR1 and CDR2: SSHAT and FNYEAQ (reference sequence). V gave up 5 bases and J gave up 3 bases; unmatched junction bases: 6. The chain's CDR3 is CASSPGTSGRIYEQYF. The CDR3 DNA follows: TGTGCCAGCAGCCCTGGGACTAGCGGGAGAATCTACGAGCAGTACTTC.

The chain has TRBV2 and TRBJ1-6, with D possibly matching TRBD1 (6 bases). V was trimmed by 1 base and J by 8 bases, leaving 12 bases between them. The CDR3 has 15 residues. Germline CDR1 is SNHLY and CDR2 is FYNNEI. The CDR3 DNA is TGTGCCAGCAGTGAAGTCTCCAGGGGCGATTCACCCCTCCACTTT. Amino acids: CASSEVSRGDSPLHF.

The chain's CDR3 is CASSLSRLAGAPPGTDTQYF. The CDR3 coding sequence is TGTGCCAGCAGTTTATCCAGACTAGCGGGGGCCCCGCCTGGCACAGATACGCAGTATTTT. The rearrangement links TRBV27 to TRBJ2-3, with 12 bases fitting TRBD2. The germline V gene has CDR1 MNHEY and CDR2 SMNVEV (reference sequence). V gave up 0 bases and J gave up 1 base; unmatched junction bases: 11. The CDR3 sequence is 20 residues long.

The V and J genes are TRBV4-1 and TRBJ2-2, with 7 positions matching TRBD1. Germline V gene lookup returns CDR1 MGHRA and CDR2 YSYEKL. This CDR3 comprises 16 residues. The V segment lost 4 bases and the J segment 0 bases; nucleotides outside the gene matches: 5. The CDR3 DNA is TGCGCCAGCAGCCCTACCGGGACAGCGAACACCGGGGAGCTGTTTTTT. Its translation is CASSPTGTANTGELFF.

This rearrangement joins TRBV11-2 to TRBJ2-7; D is possibly TRBD1 (5 bases). The CDR3 has 15 residues. Trimming shortened V by 0 bases and J by 1 base, and 10 bases separated the two germline ends. Germline V gene sequence: CDR1 SGHAT, CDR2 FQNNGV. The CDR3 protein is CASSLDWTHSYEQYF. CDR3 DNA sequence: TGTGCCAGCAGCTTAGACTGGACACATTCCTACGAGCAGTACTTC.

This clone was counted between two and nine times. The chain carries TRBV16 and TRBJ2-7; 12 bases match TRBD1. V lost 3 bases and J lost 1; bases outside the gene matches: 7. Germline-derived CDR1 and CDR2 are KGHSY and FQNENV. The CDR3 is 17 residues long. The CDR3 bases are TGTGCCAGCAGCCACCCGGGACAGGGGGCGAGGTCCTACGAGCAGTACTTC. Translating it yields CASSHPGQGARSYEQYF.

This clone was observed a handful of times. The chain combines TRBV25-1 with TRBJ1-3, with D possibly TRBD1 on 6 matching bases. V gave up 8 bases and J gave up 0 bases, with 14 bases separating them. The CDR3 extends over 15 amino acids. Per the germline V gene, CDR1 is MGHDK and CDR2 is SYGVNS. Written as DNA, the CDR3 is TGTGCCAGCGGAGAAGGACAGATCTCTGGAAACACCATATATTTT. Its protein product is CASGEGQISGNTIYF.

The V gene is TRBV9, the J gene TRBJ2-7; TRBD2 might be the D (6 bases). V gave up 0 bases and J gave up 2 bases, with 15 bases separating them. The length of the CDR3 is 16 residues. The germline gives CDR1 SGDLS, CDR2 YYNGEE. The CDR3 sequence is CASSVGVGTHTYEQYF. The CDR3 DNA sequence: TGTGCCAGCAGCGTAGGGGTCGGGACTCACACCTACGAGCAGTACTTC. Full variable domain (missing parts from reference TRBV9 and TRBJ2-7): DSGVTQTPKHLITATGQRVTLRCSPRSGDLSVYWYQQSLDQGLQFLIQYYNGEERAKGNILERFSAQQFPDLHSELNLSSLELGDSALYFCASSVGVGTHTYEQYFGPGTRLTVT.

This chain joins TRBV19 and TRBJ1-5; D may be TRBD1 (6 bases). Deletions cut 4 bases from V and 5 bases from J, with 15 bases between. This CDR3 is built from 15 residues. Germline V gene sequence: CDR1 LNHDA, CDR2 SQIVND (reference sequence). CDR3 DNA sequence: TGTGCCAGTAGTAGGGGTAGACAGGCTGATCAGCCCCAGCATTTT. Its protein is CASSRGRQADQPQHF. Based on the CDR3 plus reference TRBV19 and TRBJ1-5, the full variable domain is DGGITQSPKYLFRKEGQNVTLSCEQNLNHDAMYWYRQDPGQGLRLIYYSQIVNDFQKGDIAEGYSVSREKKESFPLTVTSAQKNPTAFYLCASSRGRQADQPQHFGDGTRLSIL.

This chain connects TRBV19 to TRBJ1-3; no definite D call. The CDR3 runs to 14 residues. CDR1 and CDR2 (germline): LNHDA, SQIVND (reference sequence). Trimming stripped 5 bases from V and 4 bases from J, with 12 bases between. The CDR3 sequence is CASSPFAAGNTIYF. The CDR3, as DNA: TGTGCCAGTAGTCCCTTCGCCGCCGGAAACACCATATATTTT.

The genes are TRBV19 and TRBJ1-2; 7 nucleotides line up with TRBD1. Germline CDR1 LNHDA, CDR2 SQIVND (reference sequence). J was trimmed by 8 bases and V by 5 bases; bases with no gene match: 17. This CDR3 comprises 16 residues. The CDR3 here is CASSPGTVLGAEGYTF. The CDR3 coding sequence is TGTGCCAGTAGTCCAGGGACAGTTCTAGGTGCGGAGGGCTACACCTTC.